This is a list of T cell receptor beta chains from one sample in a study of shared clonotypes between healthy human individuals. Data came from immunoSEQ multiplex PCR; TCRdb stores just in-frame clones and leaves some out. The sample lists about 600,000 clones; roughly 98% were seen once. The sequenced material came from naive CD8+ T cells sorted from blood. Every receptor here comes from a young man in good health. Each CDR3 is given with its conserved first and last residue. Each record gives: J gene, V gene, CDR3 protein.

>TRBJ1-1|TRBV27
CASSLIGPSTEAFF
>TRBJ1-1|TRBV5-4
CASHRRGEDTEAFF
>TRBJ2-7|TRBV27
CASRLTIGETYEQYF
>TRBJ2-7|TRBV5-1
CASSTYPTGVEAYEQYF
>TRBJ2-7|TRBV10-2
CASSPDRSSYEQYF
>TRBJ1-2|TRBV15
CATSWGNYGYTF
>TRBJ1-5|TRBV28
CASSLRVSTGLQPQHF
>TRBJ1-1|TRBV27
CASTPGVANTEAFF
>TRBJ2-1|TRBV27
CASSFLGGAEEQFF
>TRBJ2-3|TRBV7-9
CASSFYVVLGTDTQYF
>TRBJ2-7|TRBV11-2
CASSLVGGDQYF
>TRBJ1-1|TRBV4-1
CASSQVTLGQGITEAFF
>TRBJ2-1|TRBV6-1
CASSVYRDSYNEQFF
>TRBJ2-7|TRBV7-8
CASSSSPSGEAGVNYEQYF
>TRBJ1-1|TRBV19
CASSIVWNTEAFF